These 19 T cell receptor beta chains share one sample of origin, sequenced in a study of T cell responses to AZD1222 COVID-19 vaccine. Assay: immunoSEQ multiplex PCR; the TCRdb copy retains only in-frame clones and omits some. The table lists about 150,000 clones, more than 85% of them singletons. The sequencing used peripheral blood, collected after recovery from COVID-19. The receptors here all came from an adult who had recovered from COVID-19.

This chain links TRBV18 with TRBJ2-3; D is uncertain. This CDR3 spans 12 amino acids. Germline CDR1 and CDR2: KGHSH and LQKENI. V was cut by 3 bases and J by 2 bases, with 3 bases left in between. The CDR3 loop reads CASSPYTDTQYF. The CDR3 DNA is TGTGCCAGCTCACCTTACACAGATACGCAGTATTTT.

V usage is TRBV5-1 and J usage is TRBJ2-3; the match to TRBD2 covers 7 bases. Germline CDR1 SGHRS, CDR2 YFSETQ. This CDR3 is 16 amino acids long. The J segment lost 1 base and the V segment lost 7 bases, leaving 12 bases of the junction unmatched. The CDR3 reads CASSLGAGDGTDTQYF. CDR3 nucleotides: TGCGCCAGCTCCCTGGGCGCGGGAGACGGCACAGATACGCAGTATTTT.

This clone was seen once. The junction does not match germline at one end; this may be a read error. The CDR3 region is CASSLSDTGSDF. The CDR3 bases are TGTGCCAGCAGTTTATCTGACACCGGGTCCGACTTT. The rearrangement uses TRBV28 and TRBJ1-6, with D uncertain. CDR1 and CDR2 from the germline V gene are MDHEN and SYDVKM. This CDR3 has 12 amino acids. The full variable domain, completed using reference TRBV28 and TRBJ1-6, is DVKVTQSSRYLVKRTGEKVFLECVQDMDHENMFWYRQDPGLGLRLIYFSYDVKMKEKGDIPEGYSVSREKKERFSLILESASTNQTSMYLCASSLSDTGSDFGNGTRLTVT.

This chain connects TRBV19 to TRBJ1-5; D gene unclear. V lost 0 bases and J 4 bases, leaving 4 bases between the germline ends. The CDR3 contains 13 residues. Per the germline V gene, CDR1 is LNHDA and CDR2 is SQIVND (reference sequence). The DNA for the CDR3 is TGTGCCAGTAGTATAGAGTGGAATCAGCCCCAGCATTTT. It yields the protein CASSIEWNQPQHF.

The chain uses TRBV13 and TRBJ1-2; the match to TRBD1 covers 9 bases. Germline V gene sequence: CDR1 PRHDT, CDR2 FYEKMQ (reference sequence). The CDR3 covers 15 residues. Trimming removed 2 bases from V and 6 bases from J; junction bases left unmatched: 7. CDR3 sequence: CASSLSPQGANGYTF. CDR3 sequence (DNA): TGTGCCAGCAGCTTATCCCCACAGGGGGCTAATGGCTACACCTTC.

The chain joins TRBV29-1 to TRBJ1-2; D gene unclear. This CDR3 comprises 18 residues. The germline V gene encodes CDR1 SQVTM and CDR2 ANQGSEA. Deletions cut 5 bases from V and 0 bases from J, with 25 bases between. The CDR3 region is CSVTSWTDDTLANYGYTF. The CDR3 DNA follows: TGCAGCGTTACTTCATGGACGGATGACACCCTAGCTAACTATGGCTACACCTTC.

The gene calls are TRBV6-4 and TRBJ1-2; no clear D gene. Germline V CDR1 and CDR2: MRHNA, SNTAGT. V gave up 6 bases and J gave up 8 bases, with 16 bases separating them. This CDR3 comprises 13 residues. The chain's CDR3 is CASRATSTGGYTF. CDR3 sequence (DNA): TGTGCCAGCAGGGCCACCTCGACGGGCGGCTACACCTTC.

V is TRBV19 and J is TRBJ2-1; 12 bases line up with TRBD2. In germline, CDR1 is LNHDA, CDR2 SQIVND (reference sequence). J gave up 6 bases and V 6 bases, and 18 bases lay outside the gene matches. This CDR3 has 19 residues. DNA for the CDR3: TGTGCCAGTAGGGCCCGGGACAGGATGACTAGCGGGAGTGGCAATGAGCAGTTCTTC. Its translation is CASRARDRMTSGSGNEQFF.

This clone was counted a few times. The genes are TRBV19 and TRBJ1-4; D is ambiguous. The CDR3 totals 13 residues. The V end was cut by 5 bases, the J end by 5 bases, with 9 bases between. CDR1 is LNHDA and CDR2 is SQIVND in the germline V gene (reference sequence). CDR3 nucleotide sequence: TGTGCCAGTAGTCTTCAGAAGAATGAAAAACTGTTTTTT. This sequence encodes CASSLQKNEKLFF.

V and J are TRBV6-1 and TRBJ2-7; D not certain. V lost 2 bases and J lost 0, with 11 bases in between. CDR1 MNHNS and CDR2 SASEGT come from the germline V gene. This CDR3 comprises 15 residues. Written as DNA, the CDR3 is TGTGCCAGCAGTGAAACACCAACCAGCTCCTACGAGCAGTACTTC. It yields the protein CASSETPTSSYEQYF.

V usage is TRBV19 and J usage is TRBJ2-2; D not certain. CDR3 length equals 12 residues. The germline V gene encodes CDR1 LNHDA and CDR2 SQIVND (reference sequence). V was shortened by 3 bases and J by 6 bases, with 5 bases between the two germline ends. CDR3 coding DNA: TGTGCCAGTAGTATCAACTCCGGGGAGCTGTTTTTT. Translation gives CASSINSGELFF. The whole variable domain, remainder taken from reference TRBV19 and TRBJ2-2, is DGGITQSPKYLFRKEGQNVTLSCEQNLNHDAMYWYRQDPGQGLRLIYYSQIVNDFQKGDIAEGYSVSREKKESFPLTVTSAQKNPTAFYLCASSINSGELFFGEGSRLTVL.

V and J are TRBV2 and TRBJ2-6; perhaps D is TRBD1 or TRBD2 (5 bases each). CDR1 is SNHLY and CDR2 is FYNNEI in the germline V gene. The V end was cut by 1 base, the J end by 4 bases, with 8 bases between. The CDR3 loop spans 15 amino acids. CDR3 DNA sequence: TGTGCCAGCAGTGAAGGGGGGACCGGGGCCAACGTCCTGACTTTC. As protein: CASSEGGTGANVLTF.

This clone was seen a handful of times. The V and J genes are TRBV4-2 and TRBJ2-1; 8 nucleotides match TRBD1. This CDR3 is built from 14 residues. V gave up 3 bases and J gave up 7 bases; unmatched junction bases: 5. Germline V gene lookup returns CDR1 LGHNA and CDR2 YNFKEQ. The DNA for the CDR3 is TGTGCCAGCAGCCAGGTTCGACAGGGGAATGAGCAGTTCTTC. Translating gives CASSQVRQGNEQFF.

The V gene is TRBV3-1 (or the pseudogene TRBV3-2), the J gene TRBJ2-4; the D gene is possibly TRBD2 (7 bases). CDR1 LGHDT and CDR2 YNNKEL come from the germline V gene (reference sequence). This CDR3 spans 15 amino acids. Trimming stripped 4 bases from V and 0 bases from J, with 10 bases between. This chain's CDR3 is CASSLGGPAKNIQYF. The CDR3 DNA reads TGTGCCAGCAGCCTGGGGGGGCCAGCCAAAAACATTCAGTACTTC.

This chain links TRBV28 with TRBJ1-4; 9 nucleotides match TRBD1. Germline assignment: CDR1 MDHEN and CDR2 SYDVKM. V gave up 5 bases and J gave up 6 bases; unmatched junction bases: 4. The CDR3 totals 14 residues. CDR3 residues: CASSLTGGHEKLFF. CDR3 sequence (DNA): TGTGCCAGCAGTCTTACAGGGGGCCATGAAAAACTGTTTTTT.

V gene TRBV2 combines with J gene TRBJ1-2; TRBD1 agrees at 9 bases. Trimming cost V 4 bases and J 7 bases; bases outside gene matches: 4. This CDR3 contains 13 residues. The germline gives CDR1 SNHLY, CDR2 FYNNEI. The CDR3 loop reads CASSGSTGGGYTF. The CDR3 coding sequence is TGTGCCAGCAGTGGGTCGACAGGGGGTGGCTACACCTTC.

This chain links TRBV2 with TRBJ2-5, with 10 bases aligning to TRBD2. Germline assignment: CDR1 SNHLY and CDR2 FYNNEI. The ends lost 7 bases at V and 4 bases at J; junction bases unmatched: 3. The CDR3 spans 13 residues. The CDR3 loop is CASTLAGGETQYF. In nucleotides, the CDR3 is TGTGCCAGCACCTTAGCGGGAGGAGAGACCCAGTACTTC.

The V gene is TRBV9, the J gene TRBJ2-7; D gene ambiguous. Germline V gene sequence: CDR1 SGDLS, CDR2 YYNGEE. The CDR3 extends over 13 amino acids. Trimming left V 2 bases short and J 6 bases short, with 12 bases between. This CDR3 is CASSVTELAEQYF. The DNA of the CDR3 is TGTGCCAGCAGCGTTACAGAGCTTGCCGAGCAGTACTTC.

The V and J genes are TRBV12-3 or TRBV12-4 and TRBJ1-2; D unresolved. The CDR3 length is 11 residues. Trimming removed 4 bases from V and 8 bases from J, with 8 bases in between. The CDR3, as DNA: TGTGCCAGCAGTTCGGTTGGGGGCTACACCTTC. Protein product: CASSSVGGYTF.